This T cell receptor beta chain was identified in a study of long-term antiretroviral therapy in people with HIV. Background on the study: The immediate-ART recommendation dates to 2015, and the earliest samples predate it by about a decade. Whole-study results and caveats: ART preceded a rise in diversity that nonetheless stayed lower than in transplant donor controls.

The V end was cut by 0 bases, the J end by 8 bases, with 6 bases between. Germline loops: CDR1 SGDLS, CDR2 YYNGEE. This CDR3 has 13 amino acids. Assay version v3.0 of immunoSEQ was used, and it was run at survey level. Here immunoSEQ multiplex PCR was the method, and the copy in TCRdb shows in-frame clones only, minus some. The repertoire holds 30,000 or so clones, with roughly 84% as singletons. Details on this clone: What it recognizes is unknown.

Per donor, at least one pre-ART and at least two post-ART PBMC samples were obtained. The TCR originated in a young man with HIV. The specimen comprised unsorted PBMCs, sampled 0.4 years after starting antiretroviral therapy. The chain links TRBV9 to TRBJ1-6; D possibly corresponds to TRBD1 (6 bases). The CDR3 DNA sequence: TGTGCCAGCAGCGTAGGGGGGCATTCACCCCTCCACTTT. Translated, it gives CASSVGGHSPLHF.